The rows below give T cell receptor beta chains drawn from one sample of a study of cytomegalovirus exposure and HLA in healthy donors. TCRdb's table, derived via immunoSEQ multiplex PCR, lists solely in-frame clones and lacks some. Among around 130,000 clones listed, 79% were seen once. The sequencing input was PBMCs. All receptors derive from a man between 18 and 29 years old in good health and CMV-seronegative. CDR3s leave out the opening cysteine and the closing phenylalanine or tryptophan. Each record gives: V gene, clone size, CDR3 protein. Rows give clone size only sometimes, using once, few, many, or a class for an expanded clone.

v_call: TRBV6-4; clone_size: few; cdr3_aa: ASSDGSSGAGANVLT
v_call: TRBV5-5; clone_size: .; cdr3_aa: ASSPGTGSYNEQF
v_call: TRBV2; clone_size: .; cdr3_aa: ASRREVGDYGYT
v_call: TRBV30; clone_size: once; cdr3_aa: ACLAGVIGEQF
v_call: TRBV28; clone_size: few; cdr3_aa: ASSLGFRGNYGYT
v_call: TRBV30; clone_size: .; cdr3_aa: AWISFRGLGNEQF
v_call: TRBV7-8; clone_size: .; cdr3_aa: ASSLGDLDQETQY
v_call: TRBV29-1; clone_size: once; cdr3_aa: MVAGGHTGELF
v_call: TRBV7-8; clone_size: .; cdr3_aa: ASSLGTTQETQY
v_call: TRBV30; clone_size: .; cdr3_aa: AWERVIGTEAF
v_call: TRBV28; clone_size: once; cdr3_aa: ASSHPGTGEAF
v_call: TRBV19; clone_size: .; cdr3_aa: ASRPGTVNQPQH
v_call: TRBV25-1; clone_size: once; cdr3_aa: ASSEWFGSEYEQY
v_call: TRBV10-3; clone_size: .; cdr3_aa: ATGGTSGILEEQY
v_call: TRBV27; clone_size: .; cdr3_aa: ASSFLAGSNQPQH
v_call: TRBV4-3; clone_size: .; cdr3_aa: ASSQDRVTTDTQY
v_call: TRBV5-1; clone_size: .; cdr3_aa: ASSADRLTGELF
v_call: TRBV5-4; clone_size: few; cdr3_aa: ASSLQGGNTIY
v_call: TRBV7-2; clone_size: .; cdr3_aa: ASSLGSSGGRGTQY
v_call: TRBV28; clone_size: .; cdr3_aa: ASIGVSGGRDNEQF
v_call: TRBV18; clone_size: .; cdr3_aa: ASYSQGASGELF
v_call: TRBV5-1; clone_size: .; cdr3_aa: ASSSTGLITNEQF
v_call: TRBV5-8; clone_size: .; cdr3_aa: ASSGVAGQQAYEQY
v_call: TRBV10-3; clone_size: .; cdr3_aa: AISRTSGRDNEQF
v_call: TRBV19; clone_size: .; cdr3_aa: ASSMGFRGRIGNEQF
v_call: TRBV12-5; clone_size: .; cdr3_aa: ASDPAVVSSSYNEQF
v_call: TRBV7-8; clone_size: once; cdr3_aa: ASGKTDNQPQH
v_call: TRBV19; clone_size: .; cdr3_aa: ASSFTVQETQY
v_call: TRBV7-2; clone_size: .; cdr3_aa: ASSPGRGSSSYNEQF